Listed below are T cell receptor beta chains from one sample, sequenced in a study of post-analysis software for immune sequencing data. A single record per CDR3 protein comes from TCRdb applying MiXCR to the PCR reads. Of 170,000 or so distinct CDR3 sequences in the sample, around 30% were seen once. Specimen: blood. The receptors derive from a girl aged 5 to 17 with multiple sclerosis. The CDR3 runs from the conserved cysteine through the conserved F or W. Fields, in order: V gene, CDR3 length, J gene, clone size, D gene, CDR3 protein, CDR3 DNA. A D gene is named only where the DNA matches it firmly. For some rows the clone size is stated as once, few or many, or as a class when expanded; others skip it.

V: TRBV20-1; length: 15; J: TRBJ2-3; size: NA; D: TRBD2; CDR3: CSAQATSGRADTQYF; DNA: TGCAGTGCCCAAGCCACTAGCGGGAGGGCAGATACGCAGTATTTT
V: TRBV15; length: 13; J: TRBJ2-6; size: many; D: NA; CDR3: CATRNSGANVLTF; DNA: TGTGCCACCAGAAACTCTGGGGCCAACGTCCTGACTTTC
V: TRBV7-2; length: 18; J: TRBJ2-7; size: many; D: TRBD2; CDR3: CASSLVFSRTSGSYEQYF; DNA: TGTGCCAGCAGCTTAGTGTTTTCCAGGACTAGCGGGAGCTACGAGCAGTACTTC
V: TRBV20-1; length: 15; J: TRBJ2-7; size: many; D: NA; CDR3: CSASSDPMGLYEQYF; DNA: TGCAGTGCCAGTAGTGACCCGATGGGACTCTACGAGCAGTACTTC
V: TRBV18; length: 13; J: TRBJ2-7; size: NA; D: NA; CDR3: CASSPVRGYEQYF; DNA: TGTGCCAGCTCACCAGTCCGGGGCTACGAGCAGTACTTC
V: TRBV29-1; length: 13; J: TRBJ1-1; size: few; D: TRBD1; CDR3: CSVPVDRVNEAFF; DNA: TGCAGCGTCCCCGTTGACAGGGTGAATGAAGCTTTCTTT
V: TRBV9; length: 13; J: TRBJ2-5; size: NA; D: NA; CDR3: CASSVWGEETQYF; DNA: TGTGCCAGCAGCGTATGGGGGGAAGAGACCCAGTACTTC
V: TRBV30; length: 12; J: TRBJ2-2; size: many; D: NA; CDR3: CAWSVGSGELFF; DNA: TGTGCCTGGAGTGTAGGGTCCGGGGAGCTGTTTTTT
V: TRBV6-5; length: 15; J: TRBJ2-7; size: few; D: TRBD2; CDR3: CASAPYSRESYEQYF; DNA: TGTGCCAGCGCCCCCTATTCGCGGGAGTCCTACGAGCAGTACTTC
V: TRBV6-6; length: 18; J: TRBJ2-1; size: many; D: TRBD2; CDR3: CASSYRGLAGGSYNEQFF; DNA: TGTGCCAGCAGTTACCGTGGACTAGCGGGAGGGTCCTACAATGAGCAGTTCTTC
V: TRBV20-1; length: 15; J: TRBJ2-7; size: NA; D: NA; CDR3: CSALDGGPLTYEQYF; DNA: TGCAGTGCTCTCGACGGGGGGCCGTTAACCTACGAGCAGTACTTC
V: TRBV7-9; length: 15; J: TRBJ2-3; size: once; D: NA; CDR3: CASSPDREGTDTQYF; DNA: TGTGCCAGCAGCCCGGACAGGGAGGGTACAGATACGCAGTATTTT
V: TRBV12-3/TRBV12-4; length: 17; J: TRBJ1-2; size: many; D: TRBD1; CDR3: CASSLGTGGGKIYGYTF; DNA: TGTGCCAGCAGTTTAGGGACAGGGGGCGGGAAAATCTATGGCTACACCTTC
V: TRBV29-1; length: 14; J: TRBJ2-7; size: many; D: NA; CDR3: CSVARTVPAYEQYF; DNA: TGCAGCGTCGCAAGGACTGTCCCCGCCTACGAGCAGTACTTC
V: TRBV5-1; length: 14; J: TRBJ2-5; size: NA; D: NA; CDR3: CASNPRPSQETQYF; DNA: TGCGCCAGCAACCCAAGGCCCAGCCAAGAGACCCAGTACTTC
V: TRBV4-2; length: 16; J: TRBJ1-6; size: NA; D: NA; CDR3: CASSQGRQEYNSPLHF; DNA: TGTGCCAGCAGCCAGGGAAGGCAGGAGTATAATTCACCCCTCCACTTT
V: TRBV11-2; length: 14; J: TRBJ1-1; size: few; D: NA; CDR3: CASSLGEGRTEAFF; DNA: TGTGCCAGCAGCTTAGGGGAAGGGCGGACTGAAGCTTTCTTT
V: TRBV5-1; length: 13; J: TRBJ2-1; size: NA; D: NA; CDR3: CASSLDRGSEQFF; DNA: TGCGCCAGCAGCTTGGATCGTGGCAGTGAGCAGTTCTTC
V: TRBV28; length: 13; J: TRBJ2-5; size: few; D: TRBD1; CDR3: CASSLGQLETQYF; DNA: TGTGCCAGCAGTTTGGGACAGTTAGAGACCCAGTACTTC
V: TRBV20-1; length: 17; J: TRBJ2-3; size: NA; D: TRBD2; CDR3: CSATTSGREGTTDTQYF; DNA: TGCAGTGCTACGACTAGCGGGAGGGAGGGCACCACAGATACGCAGTATTTT
V: TRBV10-3; length: 15; J: TRBJ1-4; size: many; D: NA; CDR3: CAISESGATNEKLFF; DNA: TGTGCCATCAGTGAGTCAGGGGCAACTAATGAAAAACTGTTTTTT
V: TRBV6-5; length: 16; J: TRBJ2-3; size: many; D: NA; CDR3: CASSYSGGIGGDTQYF; DNA: TGTGCCAGCAGTTACTCAGGGGGGATAGGGGGAGATACGCAGTATTTT
V: TRBV15; length: 14; J: TRBJ2-7; size: NA; D: NA; CDR3: CTTSTQGPTYEQYF; DNA: TGTACCACCAGCACACAGGGTCCGACCTACGAGCAGTACTTC
V: TRBV4-1; length: 14; J: TRBJ2-7; size: NA; D: TRBD1; CDR3: CASSRPGQEYEQYF; DNA: TGCGCCAGCAGCCGGCCGGGACAGGAATACGAGCAGTACTTC
V: TRBV18; length: 12; J: TRBJ2-5; size: NA; D: NA; CDR3: CASSASKETQYF; DNA: TGTGCCAGCTCAGCCTCGAAGGAGACCCAGTACTTC
V: TRBV20-1; length: 15; J: TRBJ2-3; size: many; D: NA; CDR3: CSARRRGTSTDTQYF; DNA: TGCAGTGCTAGGAGGCGGGGTACTAGCACAGATACGCAGTATTTT
V: TRBV27; length: 14; J: TRBJ1-2; size: many; D: NA; CDR3: CASSLNRVGYGYTF; DNA: TGTGCCAGCAGTTTAAACAGGGTTGGGTATGGCTACACCTTC
V: TRBV20-1; length: 14; J: TRBJ2-1; size: NA; D: NA; CDR3: CSARQSGSYNEQFF; DNA: TGCAGTGCTCGACAGTCTGGCTCCTACAATGAGCAGTTCTTC
V: TRBV2; length: 15; J: TRBJ2-7; size: few; D: TRBD2; CDR3: CASSEGGGRSYEQYF; DNA: TGTGCCAGCAGTGAAGGGGGCGGGAGGTCCTACGAGCAGTACTTC
V: TRBV6-1; length: 15; J: TRBJ2-3; size: NA; D: NA; CDR3: CASSELGESTDTQYF; DNA: TGTGCCAGCAGTGAATTGGGGGAAAGCACAGATACGCAGTATTTT
V: TRBV5-1; length: 17; J: TRBJ2-7; size: NA; D: TRBD2; CDR3: CASSLGIGTSGGYEQYF; DNA: TGCGCCAGCAGCTTGGGCATAGGGACTAGCGGGGGCTACGAGCAGTACTTC
V: TRBV12-5; length: 15; J: TRBJ2-7; size: NA; D: TRBD2; CDR3: CASGLGTSGNYEQYF; DNA: TGTGCTAGTGGTTTGGGGACTAGCGGGAACTACGAGCAGTACTTC
V: TRBV7-8; length: 14; J: TRBJ2-5; size: many; D: TRBD1; CDR3: CASSSPRGHGTQYF; DNA: TGTGCCAGCAGCTCCCCCAGGGGGCACGGGACCCAGTACTTC
V: TRBV12-3/TRBV12-4; length: 13; J: TRBJ1-1; size: NA; D: NA; CDR3: CASTLGGITEAFF; DNA: TGTGCCAGCACCCTCGGGGGGATCACTGAAGCTTTCTTT
V: TRBV6-6; length: 17; J: TRBJ1-2; size: NA; D: NA; CDR3: CASRKTGIGGSSYGYTF; DNA: TGTGCCAGCAGAAAGACCGGGATAGGGGGTTCGTCCTATGGCTACACCTTC
V: TRBV5-1; length: 15; J: TRBJ2-7; size: NA; D: NA; CDR3: CASSLEGHVSYEQYF; DNA: TGCGCCAGCAGCTTGGAGGGACACGTCTCCTACGAGCAGTACTTC
V: TRBV29-1; length: 16; J: TRBJ2-1; size: many; D: NA; CDR3: CSVVGDGSGSYNEQFF; DNA: TGCAGCGTGGTGGGCGACGGTAGCGGATCTTACAATGAGCAGTTCTTC
V: TRBV27; length: 15; J: TRBJ1-2; size: few; D: TRBD1; CDR3: CASSPGTGANYGYTF; DNA: TGTGCCAGCAGTCCCGGGACAGGGGCTAACTATGGCTACACCTTC
V: TRBV24-1; length: 18; J: TRBJ2-1; size: few; D: NA; CDR3: CATSDTRGAGQSYNEQFF; DNA: TGTGCCACCAGTGATACACGGGGCGCAGGGCAATCCTACAATGAGCAGTTCTTC
V: TRBV19; length: 13; J: TRBJ2-3; size: NA; D: NA; CDR3: CASNGRATDTQYF; DNA: TGTGCCAGCAATGGACGAGCCACAGATACGCAGTATTTT
V: TRBV4-1; length: 12; J: TRBJ1-2; size: few; D: NA; CDR3: CASSHSGVGYTF; DNA: TGCGCCAGCAGCCATTCAGGGGTCGGCTACACCTTC
V: TRBV3-1; length: 18; J: TRBJ1-1; size: few; D: TRBD1; CDR3: CASSQDFDTGGFNTEAFF; DNA: TGTGCCAGCAGCCAAGATTTTGATACAGGGGGGTTTAACACTGAAGCTTTCTTT
V: TRBV6-5; length: 14; J: TRBJ1-5; size: many; D: NA; CDR3: CASRRGLGNQPQHF; DNA: TGTGCCAGCAGAAGGGGGTTGGGAAATCAGCCCCAGCATTTT
V: TRBV20-1; length: 13; J: TRBJ2-7; size: NA; D: NA; CDR3: CSASKREHHEQYF; DNA: TGCAGTGCTTCGAAAAGGGAGCACCATGAGCAGTACTTC
V: TRBV27; length: 12; J: TRBJ2-5; size: many; D: NA; CDR3: CASRSFEETQYF; DNA: TGTGCCAGCCGCTCATTCGAGGAGACCCAGTACTTC
V: TRBV5-1; length: 12; J: TRBJ1-1; size: NA; D: NA; CDR3: CASSFQGTEAFF; DNA: TGCGCCAGCAGCTTTCAGGGTACTGAAGCTTTCTTT
V: TRBV6-5; length: 14; J: TRBJ2-6; size: many; D: NA; CDR3: CATAGGSGANVLTF; DNA: TGTGCCACCGCTGGGGGCTCTGGGGCCAACGTCCTGACTTTC
V: TRBV12-3/TRBV12-4; length: 17; J: TRBJ1-1; size: once; D: NA; CDR3: CASSHPLRAGLNTEAFF; DNA: TGTGCCAGCAGTCATCCACTTAGGGCAGGCCTGAACACTGAGGCTTTCTTT
V: TRBV5-1; length: 15; J: TRBJ2-5; size: NA; D: NA; CDR3: CASSLDGPNQETQYF; DNA: TGCGCCAGCAGCTTGGATGGACCTAACCAAGAGACCCAGTACTTC
V: TRBV12-3/TRBV12-4; length: 14; J: TRBJ2-3; size: NA; D: NA; CDR3: CASRGETSPDAQYF; DNA: TGTGCCAGCAGGGGGGAGACTAGTCCGGATGCGCAGTATTTT